This T cell receptor (beta chain) derives from a study of T cells in Graves' hyperthyroidism and ophthalmopathy. Based on clinical symptoms, serum thyroxine and TRAb, thyroid ultrasound and orbital computed tomography, diagnoses were reached. The CDR3 extends over 15 amino acids. V dropped 3 bases and J dropped 4; count of bases not matched to a gene: 0. The germline CDR1 and CDR2 sequences are LNHDA and SQIVND (reference sequence). Researchers took RNA transcripts and amplified the TCR beta CDR3 regions from them. TCR CDR3 underwent first-round RT-PCR with the HTBI primer set. TCRdb independently ran MiXCR on the multiplex PCR reads; one entry per CDR3 protein. This sample carries 240,000 or so distinct CDR3 sequences, about 16% of them seen once, and the ten largest clones take 28%.

V usage is TRBV19 and J usage is TRBJ2-1; 13 nucleotides line up with TRBD2. This clonotype was sampled from a woman aged 18-29 years with Graves' ophthalmopathy. The sample taken for sequencing was blood. The CDR3 spells CASSMTSGGYNEQFF. As DNA, the CDR3 is TGTGCCAGTAGTATGACTAGCGGGGGGTACAATGAGCAGTTCTTC.